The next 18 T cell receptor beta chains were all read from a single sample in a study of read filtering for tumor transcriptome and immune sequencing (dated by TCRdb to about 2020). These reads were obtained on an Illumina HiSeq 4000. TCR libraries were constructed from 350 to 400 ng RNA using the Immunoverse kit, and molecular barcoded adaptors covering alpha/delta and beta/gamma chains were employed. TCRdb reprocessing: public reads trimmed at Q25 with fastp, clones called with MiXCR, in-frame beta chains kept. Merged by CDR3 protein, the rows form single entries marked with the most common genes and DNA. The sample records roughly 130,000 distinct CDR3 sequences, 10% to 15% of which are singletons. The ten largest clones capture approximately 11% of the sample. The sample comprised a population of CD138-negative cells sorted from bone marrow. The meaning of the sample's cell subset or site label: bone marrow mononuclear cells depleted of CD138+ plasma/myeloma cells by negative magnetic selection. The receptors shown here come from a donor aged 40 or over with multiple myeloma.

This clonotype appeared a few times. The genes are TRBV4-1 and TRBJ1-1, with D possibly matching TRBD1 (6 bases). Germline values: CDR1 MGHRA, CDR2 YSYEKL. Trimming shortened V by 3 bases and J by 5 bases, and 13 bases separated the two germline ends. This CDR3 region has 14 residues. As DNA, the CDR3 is TGCGCCAGCAGCCAGGCAGGGGCAAAAACTGAAGCTTTCTTT. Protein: CASSQAGAKTEAFF.

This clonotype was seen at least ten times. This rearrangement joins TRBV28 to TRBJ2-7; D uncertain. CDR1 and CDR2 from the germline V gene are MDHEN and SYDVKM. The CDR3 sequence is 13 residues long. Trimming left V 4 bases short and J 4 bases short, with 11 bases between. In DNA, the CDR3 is TGTGCCAGCAGTTCGACTCCGGATTACGAGCAGTACTTC. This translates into CASSSTPDYEQYF.

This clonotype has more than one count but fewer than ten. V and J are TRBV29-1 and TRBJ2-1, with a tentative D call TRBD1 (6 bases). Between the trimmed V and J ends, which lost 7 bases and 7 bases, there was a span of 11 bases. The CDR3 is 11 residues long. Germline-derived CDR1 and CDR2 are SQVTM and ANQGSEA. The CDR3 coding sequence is TGCAGCGGGGGACATTTGAATGAGCAGTTCTTC. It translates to CSGGHLNEQFF.

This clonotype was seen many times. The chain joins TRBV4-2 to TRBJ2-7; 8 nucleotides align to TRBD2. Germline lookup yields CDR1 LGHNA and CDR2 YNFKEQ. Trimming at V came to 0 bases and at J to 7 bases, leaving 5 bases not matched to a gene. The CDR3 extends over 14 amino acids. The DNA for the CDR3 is TGTGCCAGCAGCCAAGAAACGGGAGGGCGGGAGCAGTACTTC. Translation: CASSQETGGREQYF.

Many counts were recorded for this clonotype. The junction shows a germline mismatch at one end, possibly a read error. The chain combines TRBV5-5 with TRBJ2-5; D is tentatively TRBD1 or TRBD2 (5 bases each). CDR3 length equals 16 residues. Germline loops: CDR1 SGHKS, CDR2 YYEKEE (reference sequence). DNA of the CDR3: TGTGCCAGCAGCTTTCCCGGGGATCAGGGCGGAGAGATCCAGTACTTC. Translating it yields CASSFPGDQGGEIQYF.

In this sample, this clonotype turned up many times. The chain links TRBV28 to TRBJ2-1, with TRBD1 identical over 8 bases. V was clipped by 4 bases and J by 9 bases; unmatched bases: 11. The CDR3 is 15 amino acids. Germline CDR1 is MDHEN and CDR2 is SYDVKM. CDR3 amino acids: CASSSSGTGGPEQFF. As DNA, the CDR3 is TGTGCCAGCAGTTCTTCCGGGACAGGCGGACCTGAGCAGTTCTTC.

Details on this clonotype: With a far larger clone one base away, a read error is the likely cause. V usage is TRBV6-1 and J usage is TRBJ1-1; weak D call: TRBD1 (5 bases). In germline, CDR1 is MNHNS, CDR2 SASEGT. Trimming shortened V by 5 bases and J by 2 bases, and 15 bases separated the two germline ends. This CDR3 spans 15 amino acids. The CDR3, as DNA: TGTGCCAGCAGTAACCAGGGAGGGGCAAACACTGAAGCTTTCTTT. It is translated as CASSNQGGANTEAFF.

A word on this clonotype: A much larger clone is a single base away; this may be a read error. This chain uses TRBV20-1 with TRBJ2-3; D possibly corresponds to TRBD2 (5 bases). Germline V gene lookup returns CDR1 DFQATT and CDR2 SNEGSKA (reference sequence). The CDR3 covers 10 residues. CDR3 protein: CSTRDDTQYF. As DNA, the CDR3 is TGCAGTACTAGAGATGATACGCAGTATTTT.

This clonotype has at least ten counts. CDR3 in DNA: TGTGCCTGGAGTGGTAGCAATGAGCAGTTCTTC. Amino acids: CAWSGSNEQFF. This chain joins TRBV30 and TRBJ2-1, with D unresolved. The CDR3 has 11 residues. From germline, CDR1 is GTSNPN and CDR2 SVGIG (reference sequence). V gave up 1 base and J gave up 6 bases, with 4 bases separating them.

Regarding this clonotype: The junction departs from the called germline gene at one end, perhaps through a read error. The DNA of the CDR3 is TGTGCCATCAGTGGCCATAGCGGGAGGGGCTACAGTGAGCAGTTCTTC. This codes for CAISGHSGRGYSEQFF. The chain employs TRBV24-1 and TRBJ2-1; 11 positions agree with TRBD2. Germline V gene sequence: CDR1 KGHDR, CDR2 SFDVKD. The length of the CDR3 is 16 residues.

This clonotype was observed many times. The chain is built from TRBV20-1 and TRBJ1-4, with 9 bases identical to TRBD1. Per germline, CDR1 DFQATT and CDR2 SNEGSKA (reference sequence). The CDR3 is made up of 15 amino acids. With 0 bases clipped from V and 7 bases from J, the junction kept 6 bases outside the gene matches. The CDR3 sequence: CSARDGTGGGEKLFF. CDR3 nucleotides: TGCAGTGCTAGAGATGGTACAGGGGGCGGTGAAAAACTGTTTTTT.

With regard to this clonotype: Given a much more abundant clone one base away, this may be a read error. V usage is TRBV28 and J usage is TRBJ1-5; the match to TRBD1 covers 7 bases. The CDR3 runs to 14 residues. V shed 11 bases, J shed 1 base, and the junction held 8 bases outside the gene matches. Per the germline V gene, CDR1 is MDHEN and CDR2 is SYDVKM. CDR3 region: CAGTTGESNQPQHF. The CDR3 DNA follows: TGTGCCGGCACCACAGGGGAAAGCAATCAGCCCCAGCATTTT. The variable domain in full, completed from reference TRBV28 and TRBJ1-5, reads DVKVTQSSRYLVKRTGEKVFLECVQDMDHENMFWYRQDPGLGLRLIYFSYDVKMKEKGDIPEGYSVSREKKERFSLILESASTNQTSMYLCAGTTGESNQPQHFGDGTRLSIL.

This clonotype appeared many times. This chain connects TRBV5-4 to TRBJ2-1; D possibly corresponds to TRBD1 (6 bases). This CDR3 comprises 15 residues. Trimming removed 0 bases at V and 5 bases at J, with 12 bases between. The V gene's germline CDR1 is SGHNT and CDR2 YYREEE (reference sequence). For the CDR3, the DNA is TGTGCCAGCAGCTTGGTACAGGGAAGTAACAATGAGCAGTTCTTC. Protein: CASSLVQGSNNEQFF.

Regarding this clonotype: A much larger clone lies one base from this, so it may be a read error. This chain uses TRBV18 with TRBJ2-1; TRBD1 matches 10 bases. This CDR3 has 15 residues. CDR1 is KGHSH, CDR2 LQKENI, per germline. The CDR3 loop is CASPPGQGSLNEQFF. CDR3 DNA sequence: TGTGCCAGCCCACCGGGACAGGGGTCCCTCAATGAGCAGTTCTTC.

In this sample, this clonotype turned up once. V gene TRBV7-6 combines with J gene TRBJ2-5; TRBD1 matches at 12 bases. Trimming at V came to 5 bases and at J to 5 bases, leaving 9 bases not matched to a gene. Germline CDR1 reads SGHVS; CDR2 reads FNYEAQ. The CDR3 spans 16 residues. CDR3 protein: CASSREPGQGAETQYF. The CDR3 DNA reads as TGTGCCAGCAGCCGAGAACCGGGACAGGGGGCCGAGACCCAGTACTTC. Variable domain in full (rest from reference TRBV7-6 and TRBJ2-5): GAGVSQSPRYKVTKRGQDVALRCDPISGHVSLYWYRQALGQGPEFLTYFNYEAQQDKSGLPNDRFSAERPEGSISTLTIQRTEQRDSAMYRCASSREPGQGAETQYFGPGTRLLVL.

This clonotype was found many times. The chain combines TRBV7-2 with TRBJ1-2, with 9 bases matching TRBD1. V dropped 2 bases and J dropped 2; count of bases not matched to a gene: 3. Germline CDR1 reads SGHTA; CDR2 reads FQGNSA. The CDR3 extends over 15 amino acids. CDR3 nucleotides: TGTGCCAGCAGCTTATTACAGGGGGCAAACTATGGCTACACCTTC. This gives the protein CASSLLQGANYGYTF.

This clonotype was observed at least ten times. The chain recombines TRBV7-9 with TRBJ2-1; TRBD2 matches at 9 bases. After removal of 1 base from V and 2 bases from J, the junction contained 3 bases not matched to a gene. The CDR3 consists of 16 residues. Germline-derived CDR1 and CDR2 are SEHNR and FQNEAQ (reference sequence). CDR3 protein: CASSLGGGRAYNEQFF. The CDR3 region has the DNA TGTGCCAGCAGCTTAGGTGGCGGGAGGGCCTACAATGAGCAGTTCTTC.

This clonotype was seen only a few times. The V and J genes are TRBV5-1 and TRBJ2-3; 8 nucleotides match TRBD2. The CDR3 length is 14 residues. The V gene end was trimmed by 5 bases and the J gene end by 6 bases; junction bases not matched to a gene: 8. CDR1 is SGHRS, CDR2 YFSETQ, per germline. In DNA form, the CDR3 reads TGCGCCAGCAGAGGCGAGCGGGGGTCCGATACGCAGTATTTT. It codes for CASRGERGSDTQYF.